This T cell receptor (beta chain) was observed in a study of blood T cell repertoires in COVID-19. Whole-study context: Spain, Italy and the United States supplied samples that represented acute and convalescent COVID-19.

Assay: immunoSEQ multiplex PCR; the TCRdb copy retains only in-frame clones and omits some. The sample carries 95,000 to 100,000 clones, almost 95% recorded once. Germline loops: CDR1 SGHTS, CDR2 YDEGEE. V dropped 2 bases and J dropped 0 bases, with 5 bases sitting between them. This CDR3 has 13 residues. This rearrangement joins TRBV5-8 to TRBJ1-2, with D uncertain. Sequencing was performed on peripheral blood. The receptor was derived from a man aged 45-65 years with active COVID-19. This CDR3 reads CASSFNANYGYTF. CDR3 DNA sequence: TGTGCCAGCAGCTTTAATGCTAACTATGGCTACACCTTC. Full variable domain (remainder filled in from reference TRBV5-8 and TRBJ1-2): EAGVTQSPTHLIKTRGQQATLRCSPISGHTSVYWYQQALGLGLQFLLWYDEGEERNRGNFPPRFSGRQFPNYSSELNVNALELEDSALYLCASSFNANYGYTFGSGTRLTVV.